This entry describes one T cell receptor (beta chain). This sample is part of a study of T cell changes during pregnancy in multiple sclerosis. The method was immunoSEQ multiplex PCR; TCRdb's version includes in-frame clones alone and lacks a portion of them. The repertoire holds some 42,000 clones, with nearly 90% as singletons. This CDR3 spans 14 amino acids. Unmatched junction bases numbered 8, after V lost 4 bases and J lost 5 bases. In germline, CDR1 is SGDLS, CDR2 YYNGEE. This rearrangement joins TRBV9 to TRBJ1-1; 7 bases fit TRBD1. This material consisted of CD4+ T cells from peripheral blood mononuclear cells, taken after pregnancy. The receptor was derived from a female donor with multiple sclerosis, enrolled in a pregnancy study. This CDR3 is CASSHGQEGTEAFF. In DNA, the CDR3 is TGTGCCAGCAGCCACGGACAGGAGGGAACTGAAGCTTTCTTT.